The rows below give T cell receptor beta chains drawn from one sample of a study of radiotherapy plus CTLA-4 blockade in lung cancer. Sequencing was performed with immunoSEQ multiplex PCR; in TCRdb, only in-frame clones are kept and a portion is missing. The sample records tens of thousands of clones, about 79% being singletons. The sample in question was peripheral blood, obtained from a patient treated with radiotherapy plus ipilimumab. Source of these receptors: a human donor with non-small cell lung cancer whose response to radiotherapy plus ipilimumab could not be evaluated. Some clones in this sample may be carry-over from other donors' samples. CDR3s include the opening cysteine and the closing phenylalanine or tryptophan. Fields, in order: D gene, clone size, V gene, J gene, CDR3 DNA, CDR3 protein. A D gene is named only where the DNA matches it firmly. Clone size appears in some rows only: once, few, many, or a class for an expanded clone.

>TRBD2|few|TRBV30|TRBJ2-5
TGTGCCTGGGGACTAGCGGGTGTCCCTAAAGGGACCCAGTACTTC
CAWGLAGVPKGTQYF
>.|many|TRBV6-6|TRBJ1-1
TGTGCCAGCAGTTACACCCCGGGGGACACTGAAGCTTTCTTT
CASSYTPGDTEAFF
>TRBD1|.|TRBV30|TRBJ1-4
TGTGCCTGGAGTCCGGGACAGCCTTTGGCTAATGAAAAACTGTTTTTT
CAWSPGQPLANEKLFF
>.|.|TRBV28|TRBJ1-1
TGTGCCAGCAGTTTGACACCCACTGAAGCTTTCTTT
CASSLTPTEAFF
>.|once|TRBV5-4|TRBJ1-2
TGTGCCAGCAGCTCTCCGGACAGAAGCTATGGCTACACCTTC
CASSSPDRSYGYTF
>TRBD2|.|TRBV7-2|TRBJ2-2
TGTGCCAGCAGCTTAGAGGGCGGGGGGGTGGCCGGGGAGCTGTTTTTT
CASSLEGGGVAGELFF
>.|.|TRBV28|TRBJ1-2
TGTGCCAGCAGTTTATTTGGGCAGACTAACTATGGCTACACCTTC
CASSLFGQTNYGYTF
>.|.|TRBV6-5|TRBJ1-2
TGTGCCAGCACTTCGAAAGACAGGACCTATGGCTACACCTTC
CASTSKDRTYGYTF
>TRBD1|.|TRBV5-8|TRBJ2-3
TGTGCCAGCAGCGCCCGGGACAGGGGGACAGATACGCAGTATTTT
CASSARDRGTDTQYF
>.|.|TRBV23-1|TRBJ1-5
TGCGCCAGCAGCCAAGAAGAGCGTCTTCCCCAGCATTTT
CASSQEERLPQHF
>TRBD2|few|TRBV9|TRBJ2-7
TGTGCCAGCAGCGTCGATATAGCGGGGTCCTCCTACGAGCAGTACTTC
CASSVDIAGSSYEQYF
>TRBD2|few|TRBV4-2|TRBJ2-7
TGTGCCAGCAGCCAAGATAAGCGGGACTCCTACGAGCAGTACTTC
CASSQDKRDSYEQYF
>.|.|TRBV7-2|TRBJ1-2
TGTGCCAGCAGCCAGAAGATGAACTATGGCTACACCTTC
CASSQKMNYGYTF
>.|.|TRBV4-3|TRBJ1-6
TGCGCCAGCAGCCAAGACGGGGAAGATTCACCCCTCCACTTT
CASSQDGEDSPLHF
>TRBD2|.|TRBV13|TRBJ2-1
TGTGCCAGCAGCTTAGGTGGGGGGGGGTATTACAATGAGCAGTTCTTC
CASSLGGGGYYNEQFF
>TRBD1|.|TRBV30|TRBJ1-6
TGTGCCTGGAGTTCGCAGGGGGATTCACCCCTCCACTTT
CAWSSQGDSPLHF
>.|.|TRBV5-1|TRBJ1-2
TGCGCCAGCAGCTTGGCAGCGGAAAATGGCTACACCTTC
CASSLAAENGYTF
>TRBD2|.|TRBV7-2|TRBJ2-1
TGTGCCAGCAGCTTAGGTCACGCGGGAGGTACCTACAATGAGCAGTTCTTC
CASSLGHAGGTYNEQFF
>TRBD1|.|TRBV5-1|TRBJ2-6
TGCGCCAGCAGTCATGCCGGAGACAGGGGTTCCAACGTCCTGACTTTC
CASSHAGDRGSNVLTF
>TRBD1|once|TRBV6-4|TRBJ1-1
TGTGCCAGCAGCATCGCCGGGACAGGGAACACTGAAGCTTTCTTT
CASSIAGTGNTEAFF
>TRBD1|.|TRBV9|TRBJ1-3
TGTGCCAGCAGCCCCCGACAGGGCTCTTCTGGAAACACCATATATTTT
CASSPRQGSSGNTIYF
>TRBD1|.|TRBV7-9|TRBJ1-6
TGTGCCAGCAGCTCCTCAGGACAGGGTGATTCACCCCTCCACTTT
CASSSSGQGDSPLHF
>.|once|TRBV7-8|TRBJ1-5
TGTGCCAGCAGCCCAGGGGACGTGTATAGCAATCAGCCCCAGCATTTT
CASSPGDVYSNQPQHF
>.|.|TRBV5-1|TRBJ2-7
TGCGCCAGCACAGGGTACTACGAGCAGTACTTC
CASTGYYEQYF
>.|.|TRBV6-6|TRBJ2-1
TGTGCCAGCAACCTACGCCCCCATGAGCAGTTCTTC
CASNLRPHEQFF
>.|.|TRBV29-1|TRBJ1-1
TGCAGCGTTCGACAGTCGAACACTGAAGCTTTCTTT
CSVRQSNTEAFF
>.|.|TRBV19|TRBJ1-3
TGTGCCAGTAGTACGCAGGGGTCCGGAAACACCATATATTTT
CASSTQGSGNTIYF
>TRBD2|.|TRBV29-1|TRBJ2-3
TGCAGCGTTGTCGCAGGACTAGCGGGGATCACAGATACGCAGTATTTT
CSVVAGLAGITDTQYF
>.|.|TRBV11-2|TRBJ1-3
TGTGCCAGCAGCCCTACTGATACTGGAAACACCATATATTTT
CASSPTDTGNTIYF
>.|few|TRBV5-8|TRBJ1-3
TGTGCCAGCAGAAGGACGGGGGGAAACACCATATATTTT
CASRRTGGNTIYF
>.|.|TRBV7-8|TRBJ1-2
TGTGCCAGCAGCTTGGCAGGGATTACCGATGGCTACACCTTC
CASSLAGITDGYTF
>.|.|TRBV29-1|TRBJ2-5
TGCAGTCCGAGGGGGGGGGCGGGAGAGACCCAGTACTTC
CSPRGGAGETQYF
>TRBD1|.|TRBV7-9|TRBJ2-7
TGTGCCAGCAGCCCCCGGACAGGGACAAACGAGCAGTACTTC
CASSPRTGTNEQYF
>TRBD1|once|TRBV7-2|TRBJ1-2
TGTGCCAGCAGCCCGGACAGGAACTATGGCTACACCTTC
CASSPDRNYGYTF
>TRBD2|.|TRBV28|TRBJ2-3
TGTGCCAGCAGTCAGACTAGCGGGGGTTCAGATACGCAGTATTTT
CASSQTSGGSDTQYF
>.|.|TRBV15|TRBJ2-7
TGTGCCACCAGCAGAGGGGTTACAGTATACTACGAGCAGTACTTC
CATSRGVTVYYEQYF
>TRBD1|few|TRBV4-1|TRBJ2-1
TGCGCCAGCAGCCGGGCGGACAGGCGTTACAATGAGCAGTTCTTC
CASSRADRRYNEQFF
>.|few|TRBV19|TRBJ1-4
TGTGCCAGTTCCGGGACAAGAAATGAAAAACTGTTTTTT
CASSGTRNEKLFF
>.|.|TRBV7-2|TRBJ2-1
TGTGCCAGCAGCTTAGACGGCAGCGTCAATGAGCAGTTCTTC
CASSLDGSVNEQFF